These 25 T cell receptor beta chains originate from one sample sequenced in a study of cytomegalovirus exposure and HLA in healthy donors. The assay was immunoSEQ multiplex PCR, and TCRdb's table has in-frame clones only and misses some. The data show some 77,000 clones, over 85% seen once. The sample comprised PBMCs. These receptors were taken from a man between 18 and 35 years old in good health and CMV-seropositive.

This chain links TRBV27 with TRBJ2-5; 9 nucleotides match TRBD2. Trimming removed 6 bases from V and 3 bases from J; junction bases left unmatched: 14. This CDR3 region has 17 residues. Looked up from germline, CDR1 is MNHEY and CDR2 is SMNVEV (reference sequence). The CDR3 coding sequence is TGTGCCAGCAGGATGTATATAGCTAGCGGGAAAGAAGAGACCCAGTACTTC. Amino acids: CASRMYIASGKEETQYF.

This chain uses TRBV5-1 with TRBJ2-2, with D unclear. V gave up 2 bases and J gave up 4 bases, with 3 bases separating them. Looked up from germline, CDR1 is SGHRS and CDR2 is YFSETQ. The CDR3 is 12 amino acids. CDR3 loop: CASSFSTGELFF. The CDR3 DNA reads TGCGCCAGCAGCTTCAGCACCGGGGAGCTGTTTTTT.

The chain links TRBV7-8 to TRBJ1-2; maybe TRBD1 (6 bases). Trimming removed 5 bases from V and 4 bases from J, with 11 bases in between. Germline V gene sequence: CDR1 SGHVS, CDR2 FQNEAQ. This CDR3 comprises 13 residues. The CDR3 coding sequence is TGTGCCAGCAGCCCGGACAGTCCCTATGGCTACACCTTC. It codes for CASSPDSPYGYTF.

V gene TRBV4-2 combines with J gene TRBJ2-7; 9 bases align to TRBD2. The J segment lost 2 bases and the V segment lost 2 bases, leaving 13 bases of the junction unmatched. Germline V CDR1 and CDR2: LGHNA, YNFKEQ. This CDR3 region has 18 residues. CDR3 DNA: TGTGCCAGCAGCCAACCCCCCGGAGCTAGCGGGGTTCCCTACGAGCAGTACTTC. Translation: CASSQPPGASGVPYEQYF.

This chain joins TRBV11-3 and TRBJ2-7; 11 bases match TRBD2. J gave up 0 bases and V 5 bases, and 3 bases lay outside the gene matches. The CDR3 runs to 15 residues. The germline gives CDR1 SGHNT, CDR2 YENEEA. CDR3 sequence reads: CASSLTSGSSYEQYF. For the CDR3, the DNA is TGTGCCAGCAGCCTTACTAGCGGGAGCTCCTACGAGCAGTACTTC.

The chain recombines TRBV5-4 with TRBJ2-7; no reliable D call. The CDR3 totals 13 residues. The V end lost 0 bases, the J end lost 3 bases, and 7 bases lay between the germline ends. Per the germline V gene, CDR1 is SGHNT and CDR2 is YYREEE (reference sequence). In DNA form, the CDR3 reads TGTGCCAGCAGCTTGGACAGAAACTACGAGCAGTACTTC. Its protein product is CASSLDRNYEQYF. The whole variable domain, remainder taken from reference TRBV5-4 and TRBJ2-7, is ETGVTQSPTHLIKTRGQQVTLRCSSQSGHNTVSWYQQALGQGPQFIFQYYREEENGRGNFPPRFSGLQFPNYSSELNVNALELDDSALYLCASSLDRNYEQYFGPGTRLTVT.

The chain links TRBV4-1 to TRBJ1-2, with 8 bases lining up with TRBD1. Germline V gene sequence: CDR1 MGHRA, CDR2 YSYEKL. The CDR3 contains 15 residues. The J segment lost 4 bases and the V segment lost 0 bases, leaving 4 bases of the junction unmatched. The CDR3 spells CASSQDSQGAYGYTF. The DNA for the CDR3 is TGCGCCAGCAGCCAAGATTCCCAGGGGGCCTATGGCTACACCTTC.

CDR3 protein: CASSSSPFAAYNEQFF. The DNA of the CDR3 is TGTGCCAGCAGCTCCAGTCCCTTCGCGGCCTACAATGAGCAGTTCTTC. The chain couples TRBV7-6 to TRBJ2-1; D gene unclear. The CDR3 is made up of 16 amino acids. The V end lost 4 bases, the J end lost 2 bases, and 15 bases lay between the germline ends. Germline CDR1 is SGHVS and CDR2 is FNYEAQ.

The chain uses TRBV7-9 and TRBJ2-7; perhaps TRBD1 as D (6 bases). Germline CDR1 reads SEHNR; CDR2 reads FQNEAQ (reference sequence). V gave up 5 bases and J gave up 2 bases, with 10 bases separating them. The length of the CDR3 is 13 residues. This chain's CDR3 is CASSAAGAYEQYF. The CDR3 DNA follows: TGTGCCAGCAGCGCGGCAGGGGCCTACGAGCAGTACTTC.

This chain joins TRBV6-5 and TRBJ2-3, with D maybe TRBD1 (5 bases). Looked up from germline, CDR1 is MNHEY and CDR2 is SVGAGI. The CDR3 covers 13 residues. V dropped 6 bases and J dropped 5 bases, with 12 bases sitting between them. The CDR3 DNA reads TGTGCCAGCAGCGATTTTCAGGGAGATACGCAGTATTTT. Translation gives CASSDFQGDTQYF.

This rearrangement joins TRBV7-8 to TRBJ2-5; 13 bases agree with TRBD2. After removal of 4 bases from V and 1 base from J, the junction contained 3 bases not matched to a gene. The germline CDR1 and CDR2 sequences are SGHVS and FQNEAQ. This CDR3 is 16 amino acids long. CDR3 nucleotide sequence: TGTGCCAGCAGCTCCACTAGCGGGGGGGGCCAAGAGACCCAGTACTTC. Its protein product is CASSSTSGGGQETQYF.

This chain uses TRBV5-1 with TRBJ2-3; 9 nucleotides agree with TRBD2. The CDR3 runs to 15 residues. V lost 5 bases to trimming and J lost 3 bases; unmatched junction nucleotides: 7. CDR1 is SGHRS and CDR2 is YFSETQ in the germline V gene. CDR3 DNA: TGCGCCAGCAGATTAGCGGGGGTGGGAACAGATACGCAGTATTTT. Amino acids: CASRLAGVGTDTQYF.

The DNA of the CDR3 is TGTGCCAGCAGCTTAGGTTGGGGGCGAGAGCAGTACTTC. Protein product: CASSLGWGREQYF. The chain carries TRBV7-2 and TRBJ2-7, with D maybe TRBD1 (6 bases). Deletions cut 1 base from V and 7 bases from J, with 11 bases between. The length of the CDR3 is 13 residues. Germline CDR1 SGHTA, CDR2 FQGNSA.

This rearrangement joins TRBV27 to TRBJ2-7; D call uncertain. Between the trimmed V and J ends, which lost 6 bases and 2 bases, there was a span of 5 bases. The CDR3 consists of 11 residues. Germline V gene data show CDR1 as MNHEY and CDR2 as SMNVEV (reference sequence). The chain's CDR3 is CASSSAYEQYF. CDR3 nucleotides: TGTGCCAGCAGCTCCGCCTACGAGCAGTACTTC.

This chain uses TRBV19 with TRBJ2-7; 7 bases are shared with TRBD1. Trimming removed 6 bases from V and 5 bases from J; junction bases left unmatched: 7. The CDR3 loop spans 13 amino acids. Germline CDR1 and CDR2: LNHDA and SQIVND (reference sequence). DNA for the CDR3: TGTGCCAGTAGCACCACGACAGGGCACGAGCAGTACTTC. Protein sequence: CASSTTTGHEQYF.

J is TRBJ1-1 and V is TRBV28; perhaps TRBD1 as D (5 bases). The CDR3 consists of 14 residues. Trimming removed 9 bases at V and 1 base at J, with 15 bases between. CDR1 and CDR2 (germline): MDHEN, SYDVKM. The CDR3 reads CASSIPQGNTEAFF. In DNA, the CDR3 is TGTGCCAGTAGTATTCCCCAGGGGAACACTGAAGCTTTCTTT.

The CDR3 coding sequence is TGTGCCAGCAGCCCGCTTGAAGTACAAACTAACTATGGCTACACCTTC. Its protein product is CASSPLEVQTNYGYTF. The V and J genes are TRBV7-9 and TRBJ1-2; D remains unclear. CDR3 size: 16 residues. Deletions cut 5 bases from V and 0 bases from J, with 16 bases between. Germline V gene sequence: CDR1 SEHNR, CDR2 FQNEAQ (reference sequence).

The chain links TRBV5-4 to TRBJ2-7; TRBD1 agrees at 8 bases. V was pared by 5 bases and J by 3 bases, with 10 bases of the junction left unmatched. This CDR3 is built from 15 residues. Per germline, CDR1 SGHNT and CDR2 YYREEE (reference sequence). CDR3: CASRLDRDPIYEQYF. The CDR3 nucleotides read TGTGCCAGCAGGCTGGACAGGGACCCTATCTACGAGCAGTACTTC. The full variable domain, with the rest looked up from reference TRBV5-4 and TRBJ2-7, is ETGVTQSPTHLIKTRGQQVTLRCSSQSGHNTVSWYQQALGQGPQFIFQYYREEENGRGNFPPRFSGLQFPNYSSELNVNALELDDSALYLCASRLDRDPIYEQYFGPGTRLTVT.

The genes are TRBV18 and TRBJ2-2; 7 bases map to TRBD2. Looked up from germline, CDR1 is KGHSH and CDR2 is LQKENI. The CDR3 totals 18 residues. V dropped 1 base and J dropped 7; count of bases not matched to a gene: 15. CDR3 bases: TGTGCCAGCTCACCACTCCCCGGCCCCAGCGGGGTAGACGGGGAGCTGTTTTTT. It yields the protein CASSPLPGPSGVDGELFF.

The V call is TRBV6-5, the J call TRBJ1-4; no reliable D call. The V end was cut by 0 bases, the J end by 8 bases, with 7 bases between. Germline values: CDR1 MNHEY, CDR2 SVGAGI. This CDR3 is built from 13 residues. CDR3 amino acids: CASSYSGGEKLFF. CDR3 DNA sequence: TGTGCCAGCAGTTACTCGGGAGGGGAAAAACTGTTTTTT.

This rearrangement joins TRBV28 to TRBJ1-1; TRBD1 matches 7 bases. CDR1 is MDHEN and CDR2 is SYDVKM in the germline V gene. The V gene end was trimmed by 5 bases and the J gene end by 4 bases; junction bases not matched to a gene: 10. CDR3 size: 15 residues. CDR3 residues: CASSTYRGESTEAFF. For the CDR3, the DNA is TGTGCCAGCAGTACCTACAGGGGCGAGAGCACTGAAGCTTTCTTT.

The chain recombines TRBV7-8 with TRBJ1-1; tentative D call: TRBD1 (5 bases). The germline CDR1 and CDR2 sequences are SGHVS and FQNEAQ. Trimming removed 5 bases at V and 8 bases at J, with 18 bases between. This CDR3 region has 14 residues. Here the CDR3 reads CASSQRDFYAEAFF. The CDR3 bases are TGTGCCAGCAGCCAACGGGACTTCTATGCAGAAGCTTTCTTT.

This chain uses TRBV9 with TRBJ1-6; TRBD1 agrees at 10 bases. V shed 5 bases, J shed 10 bases, and the junction held 3 bases outside the gene matches. This CDR3 spans 13 amino acids. Germline V gene lookup returns CDR1 SGDLS and CDR2 YYNGEE. In nucleotides, the CDR3 is TGTGCCAGCAGTCGGACAGGGGGATCACCCCTCCACTTT. This encodes CASSRTGGSPLHF. Full variable domain (missing parts from reference TRBV9 and TRBJ1-6): DSGVTQTPKHLITATGQRVTLRCSPRSGDLSVYWYQQSLDQGLQFLIQYYNGEERAKGNILERFSAQQFPDLHSELNLSSLELGDSALYFCASSRTGGSPLHFGNGTRLTVT.

The chain has TRBV30 and TRBJ1-1, with D possibly being TRBD1 (6 bases). This CDR3 region has 13 residues. Germline V gene lookup returns CDR1 GTSNPN and CDR2 SVGIG (reference sequence). Trimming left V 4 bases short and J 1 base short, with 10 bases between. The CDR3 DNA sequence: TGTGCCTGGACCTTACAGGGGAACACTGAAGCTTTCTTT. It is translated as CAWTLQGNTEAFF.

V and J are TRBV5-6 and TRBJ2-2; no clear D. CDR3 length: 14 amino acids. CDR1 is SGHDT, CDR2 YYEEEE, per germline. The V and J ends lost 4 bases and 1 base respectively, with 8 bases between them. The CDR3 sequence: CASSNTRNTGELFF. CDR3 bases: TGTGCCAGCAGCAATACGAGGAACACCGGGGAGCTGTTTTTT.